Listed here is a single T cell receptor (beta chain). This specimen comes from a study of shared clonotypes between healthy human individuals. Here immunoSEQ multiplex PCR was the method, and the copy in TCRdb shows in-frame clones only, minus some. The sample includes approximately 1.5 million clones, approximately 98% of them seen just once. Sequenced material: naive CD4+ T cells sorted from blood. Indicated subset: CD45RA+ positively selected. The sequence came from a man aged 25-40 years in good health.

The CDR3 sequence is CASSLLLDEQFF. Written as DNA, the CDR3 is TGTGCCAGTAGCCTTCTGCTAGATGAGCAGTTCTTC. The chain employs TRBV19 and TRBJ2-1; no clear D gene. V lost 6 bases to trimming and J lost 8 bases, with 11 bases between them. CDR1 and CDR2 (germline): LNHDA, SQIVND (reference sequence). The CDR3 extends over 12 amino acids.